Sequencing of this TCR beta chain was carried out in a study of shared clonotypes between healthy human individuals. The study's findings and limits: Only blood was sampled; tissue repertoires likely differ.

The material for each subset, its genomic DNA, was split evenly across several immunoSEQ plates. Only in-frame clones appear in the TCRdb table, and some are missing; sequencing was by immunoSEQ multiplex PCR. Of 400,000 to 500,000 clones detected, 76% appear once; the ten largest clones hold roughly 13%. With regard to this clone: Its antigen is currently unknown.

Germline V lookup: CDR1 MDHEN, CDR2 SYDVKM. Losses at the gene ends were 5 bases for V and 2 bases for J; bases not matched to a gene: 13. The CDR3 totals 17 residues. V is TRBV28 and J is TRBJ2-3; 7 bases match TRBD2. Sequenced input: PBMCs. This TCR came from a woman in her thirties or forties in good health. Some clones in this sample may be carry-over from other donors' samples. CDR3 nucleotides: TGTGCCAGCAGTCACCTAGTACAAGCGGGGCACACAGATACGCAGTATTTT. Encoded protein: CASSHLVQAGHTDTQYF. Drawing the rest from reference TRBV28 and TRBJ2-3, the complete variable domain is DVKVTQSSRYLVKRTGEKVFLECVQDMDHENMFWYRQDPGLGLRLIYFSYDVKMKEKGDIPEGYSVSREKKERFSLILESASTNQTSMYLCASSHLVQAGHTDTQYFGPGTRLTVL.